In this sample, the clone carrying this T cell receptor (beta chain) turned up once. This sample was included in a study of blood T cell repertoires in COVID-19. At the level of the study: Acute and convalescent COVID-19 samples came from the United States, Italy and Spain. Nucleic acid was either cDNA or gDNA, and it came from T cells, B-cell-depleted T cells, or PBMCs.

In the authors' methods: Amplification of reference gene primers was used by the study to estimate nucleated cell counts. The data were produced by immunoSEQ multiplex PCR, yet TCRdb's version contains in-frame clones alone and is incomplete. That table furnishes V, J and clone size, whereas the DNA furnished D and trimming. The table records approximately 250,000 clones, about 87% of them present only once. V was cut by 3 bases and J by 5 bases, with 11 bases left in between. The germline V gene encodes CDR1 KGHDR and CDR2 SFDVKD. The CDR3 length is 14 residues. The receptor comes from a human donor in a cohort sampled during active COVID-19. Sequenced material: peripheral blood. V is TRBV24-1 and J is TRBJ2-3; D unclear. CDR3 sequence (DNA): TGTGCCACCAGTGATCAAGGAAGAGGAGATACGCAGTATTTT. Amino acid sequence: CATSDQGRGDTQYF.